This T cell receptor beta chain was captured in a study of Tregs in tolerant kidney transplant recipients. General observations from the study: The small number of patients limits these findings pending further validation.

Unstimulated regulatory T cells (CD4+CD25+CD127-), CD4+CD25- non-regulatory cells, CD4 and CD8 cells were FACS-sorted from thawed PBMCs. The V gene's germline CDR1 is MNHNS and CDR2 SASEGT. V was clipped by 0 bases and J by 1 base, with 16 bases between them. The CDR3 contains 17 residues. The table came from immunoSEQ multiplex PCR; TCRdb's copy has only in-frame clones and leaves some out. This table has 60,000 or so clones, more than 70% appearing once. As concerns this clone: The antigen remains unidentified.

Sample: CD4+ T cells from blood. The TCR was taken from a human donor in good health. The gene calls are TRBV6-1 and TRBJ2-7, with D tentatively TRBD2 (6 bases). This CDR3 reads CASSEALTGAPSYEQYF. CDR3 nucleotides: TGTGCCAGCAGTGAAGCGCTTACGGGAGCCCCATCCTACGAGCAGTACTTC.